What follows are 2 T cell receptor beta chains derived from one specimen sequenced in a study of Graves' ophthalmopathy and Graves' hyperthyroidism. Investigators amplified TCR beta CDR3 regions from RNA transcripts. Scientists carried out first-round RT-PCR using HTBI primers and then a second-round multiplex PCR. Each CDR3 protein is one row after TCRdb ran MiXCR on the multiplex PCR reads. In the table there are 500,000 to 600,000 distinct CDR3 sequences, 39% of which are singletons. The sequenced sample was peripheral blood or thyroid tissue (not recorded which). These receptors originate from an adult man with Graves' hyperthyroidism.

The V gene is TRBV29-1, the J gene TRBJ1-2; D call uncertain. Germline lookup yields CDR1 SQVTM and CDR2 ANQGSEA. The CDR3 covers 13 residues. Trimming shortened V by 8 bases and J by 2 bases, and 15 bases separated the two germline ends. CDR3: CSSEAGGNYGYTF. In DNA, the CDR3 is TGCAGCAGTGAAGCAGGCGGAAACTATGGCTACACCTTC.

This clonotype was recorded a few times. This rearrangement joins TRBV12-3 or TRBV12-4 to TRBJ1-2; no definite D call. The ends were cut back, 6 bases at V and 1 base at J, with 9 bases in the middle. This CDR3 contains 13 residues. The CDR3 DNA follows: TGTGCCAGCAGCCGGGATGATAACTATGGCTACACCTTC. Its protein product is CASSRDDNYGYTF.